This T cell receptor (beta chain) was documented in a study of PD-1 blockade in classical Hodgkin lymphoma (dated by TCRdb to 2018 to 2021). Background for the entire study: To define a peripheral blood immune signature of response to PD-1 blockade in classical Hodgkin lymphoma, the study combined TCR beta sequencing with CyTOF. Results the study describes overall, beyond this receptor: The study was limited to a single clinical trial cohort, and causes of repertoire differences, possibly disease activity or prior therapy, remained undefined. Baseline TCR diversity was reported to be lower in newly diagnosed patients than in healthy donors and to be lower still in relapsed/refractory patients.

Measured from the cysteine to the phenylalanine, the CDR3 is 13 residues long. Just the 39-base CDR3 DNA is kept, in frame starting at base 1. CDR1 and CDR2, looked up from the germline V gene (reference sequence), are SEHNR and FQNEAQ. The junction shows trimming of 6 bases on V and 4 bases on J, plus 11 bases between the germline ends. Per the publication, the time point label means: newly diagnosed, previously untreated cHL patient sample. Using a Miltenyi CD4+ T cell isolation kit, CD4+ T cells were purified from thawed PBMCs through magnetic negative selection. As a comparison group for the relapsed/refractory trial patients, PBMCs from patients with newly diagnosed, previously untreated classical Hodgkin lymphoma were sequenced. After peripheral blood was drawn into 8 mL Vacutainer Cell Preparation Tubes, PBMCs were isolated by centrifugation and then cryopreserved. Purified CD4+ and CD8+ fractions were prepared only for cases where an additional PBMC sample was available. On LS columns in a quadroMACS separator, the magnetically labelled cells were depleted, and the flow-through was collected as the purified fraction.

Genomic DNA was extracted with the Qiagen DNeasy kit from unsorted PBMCs and from negatively selected CD4+ and CD8+ fractions. Amplification of TCR beta CDR3 regions was done by immunoSEQ multiplex PCR with primers that anneal to V and J segments. A synthetic immune receptor repertoire was used to minimize amplification bias, and remaining bias was computationally removed after sequencing. The published analysis was carried out like this. Custom Python scripts were used to quantify repertoire diversity as the Shannon entropy index. Unsorted, CD4+ and CD8+ repertoires were analyzed separately, except for combined analyses in which CD4+ and CD8+ sequences were merged in silico. The table comes from immuneACCESS by way of TCRdb, which keeps in-frame sequences with V and J called. Part of the clones is missing from these tables; in studies checked, under half for an unresolved V gene and the rest for unknown reasons. The V and J calls and clone size are taken from that table; D and trimming were inferred from the DNA. The sample table contains approximately 27,000 clones; only one count was recorded for roughly 90% of them. Together, the top ten hold about 0.38% of the sample.

Concerning this clone: No antigen is known for it. Base qualities are not recorded, but no much larger clone differs from it by a single base.

Sequencing was carried out using CD4+ T cells from blood. This clonotype was sampled from a human donor with classical Hodgkin lymphoma. The rearrangement combines TRBV7-9 with TRBJ2-3; the D gene is not confidently resolved. The base sequence is TGTGCCAGCAGGCGTGACGTGGCAGATACGCAGTATTTT. It codes for CASRRDVADTQYF.